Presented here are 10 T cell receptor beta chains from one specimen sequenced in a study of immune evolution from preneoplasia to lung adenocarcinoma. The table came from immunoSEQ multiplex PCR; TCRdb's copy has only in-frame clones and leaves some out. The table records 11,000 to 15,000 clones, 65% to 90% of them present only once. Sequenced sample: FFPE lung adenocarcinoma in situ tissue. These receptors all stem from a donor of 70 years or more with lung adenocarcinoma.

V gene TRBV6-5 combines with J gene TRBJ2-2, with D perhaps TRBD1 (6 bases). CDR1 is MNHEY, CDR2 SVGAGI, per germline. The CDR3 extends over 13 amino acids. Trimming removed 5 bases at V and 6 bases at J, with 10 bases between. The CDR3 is CASSRRGAGELFF. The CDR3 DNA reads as TGTGCCAGCAGTCGCAGGGGTGCCGGGGAGCTGTTTTTT.

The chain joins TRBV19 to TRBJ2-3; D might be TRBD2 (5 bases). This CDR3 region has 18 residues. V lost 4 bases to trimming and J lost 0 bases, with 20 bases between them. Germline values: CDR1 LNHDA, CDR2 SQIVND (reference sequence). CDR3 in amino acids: CASSTVKYRTQSTDTQYF. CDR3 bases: TGTGCCAGTAGTACCGTAAAATATCGGACTCAGAGCACAGATACGCAGTATTTT.

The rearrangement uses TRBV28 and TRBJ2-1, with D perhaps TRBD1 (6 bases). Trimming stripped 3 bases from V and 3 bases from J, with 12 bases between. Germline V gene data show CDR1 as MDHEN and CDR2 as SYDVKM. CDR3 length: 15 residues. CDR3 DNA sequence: TGTGCCAGCAGTTTTTCAGGGGAAGGCTACAATGAGCAGTTCTTC. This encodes CASSFSGEGYNEQFF.

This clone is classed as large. The CDR3 here is CSVPFTGAGVNYGYTF. The DNA of the CDR3 is TGCAGCGTTCCATTTACCGGTGCGGGGGTTAACTATGGCTACACCTTC. The chain has TRBV29-1 and TRBJ1-2, with D maybe TRBD1 (5 bases). Germline-derived CDR1 and CDR2 are SQVTM and ANQGSEA. The V end lost 5 bases, the J end lost 1 base, and 20 bases lay between the germline ends. The CDR3 loop spans 16 amino acids.

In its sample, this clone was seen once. CDR3 residues: CASSERRNYGYTF. Written as DNA, the CDR3 is TGTGCCAGCAGTGAAAGGAGGAACTATGGCTACACCTTC. V and J are TRBV2 and TRBJ1-2; D is unclear. V was shortened by 2 bases and J by 2 bases, with 6 bases between the two germline ends. CDR3 length: 13 amino acids. The germline V gene has CDR1 SNHLY and CDR2 FYNNEI.

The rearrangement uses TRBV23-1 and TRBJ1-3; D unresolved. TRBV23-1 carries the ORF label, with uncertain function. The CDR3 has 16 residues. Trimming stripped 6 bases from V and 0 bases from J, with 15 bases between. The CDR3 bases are TGCGCCAGCAGCCGCAACTTTACGAGCTCTGGAAACACCATATATTTT. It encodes CASSRNFTSSGNTIYF.

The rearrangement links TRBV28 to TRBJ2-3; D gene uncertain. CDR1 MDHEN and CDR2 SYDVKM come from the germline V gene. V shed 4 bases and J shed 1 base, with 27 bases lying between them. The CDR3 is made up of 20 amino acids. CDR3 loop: CASSSPLDPPLPPGTDTQYF. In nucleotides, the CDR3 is TGTGCCAGCAGTTCCCCGTTGGACCCCCCGCTCCCCCCCGGCACAGATACGCAGTATTTT. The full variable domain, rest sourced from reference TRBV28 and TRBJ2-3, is DVKVTQSSRYLVKRTGEKVFLECVQDMDHENMFWYRQDPGLGLRLIYFSYDVKMKEKGDIPEGYSVSREKKERFSLILESASTNQTSMYLCASSSPLDPPLPPGTDTQYFGPGTRLTVL.

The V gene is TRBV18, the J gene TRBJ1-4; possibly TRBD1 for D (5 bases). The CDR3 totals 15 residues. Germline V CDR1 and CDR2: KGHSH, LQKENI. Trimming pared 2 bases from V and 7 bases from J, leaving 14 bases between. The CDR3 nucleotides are TGTGCCAGCTCACCAGCGACGGGAAGGGGTGAAAAACTGTTTTTT. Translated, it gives CASSPATGRGEKLFF.

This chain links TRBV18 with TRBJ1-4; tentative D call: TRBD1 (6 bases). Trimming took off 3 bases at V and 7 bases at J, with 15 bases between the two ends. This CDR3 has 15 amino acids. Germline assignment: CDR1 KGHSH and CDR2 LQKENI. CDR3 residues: CASSPAGEVVEKLFF. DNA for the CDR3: TGTGCCAGCTCACCCGCAGGGGAAGTCGTTGAAAAACTGTTTTTT.

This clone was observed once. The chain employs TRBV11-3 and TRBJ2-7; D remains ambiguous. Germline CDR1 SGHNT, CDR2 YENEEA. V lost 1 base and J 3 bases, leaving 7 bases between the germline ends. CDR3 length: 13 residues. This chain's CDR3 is CASSLAGSYEQYF. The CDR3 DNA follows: TGTGCCAGCAGCTTAGCCGGCAGCTACGAGCAGTACTTC.